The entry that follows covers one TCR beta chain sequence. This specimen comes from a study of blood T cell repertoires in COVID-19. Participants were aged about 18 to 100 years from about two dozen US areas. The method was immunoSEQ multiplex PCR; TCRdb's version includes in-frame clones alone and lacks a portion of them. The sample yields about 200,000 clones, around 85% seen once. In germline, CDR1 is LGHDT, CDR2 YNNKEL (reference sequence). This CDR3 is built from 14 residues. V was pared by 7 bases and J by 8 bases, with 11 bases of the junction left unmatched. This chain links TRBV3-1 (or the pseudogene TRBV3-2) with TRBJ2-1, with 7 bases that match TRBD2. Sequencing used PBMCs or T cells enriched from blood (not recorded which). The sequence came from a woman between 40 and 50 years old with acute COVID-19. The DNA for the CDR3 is TGTGCCAGCAAAGCGGGGACGAACAGCGATGAGCAGTTCTTC. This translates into CASKAGTNSDEQFF.